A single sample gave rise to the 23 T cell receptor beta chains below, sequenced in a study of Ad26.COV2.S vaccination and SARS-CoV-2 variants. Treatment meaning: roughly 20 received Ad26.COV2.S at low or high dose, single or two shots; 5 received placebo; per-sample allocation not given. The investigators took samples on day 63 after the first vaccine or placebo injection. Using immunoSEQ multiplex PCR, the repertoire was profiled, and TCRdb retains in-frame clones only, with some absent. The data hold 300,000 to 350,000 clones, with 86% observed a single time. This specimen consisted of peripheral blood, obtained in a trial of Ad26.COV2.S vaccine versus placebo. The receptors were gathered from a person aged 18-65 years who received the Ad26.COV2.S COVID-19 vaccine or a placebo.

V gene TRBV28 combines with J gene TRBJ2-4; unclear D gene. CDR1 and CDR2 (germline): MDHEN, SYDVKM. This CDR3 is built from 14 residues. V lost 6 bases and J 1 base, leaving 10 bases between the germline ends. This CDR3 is CASSPSVAKNIQYF. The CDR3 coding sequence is TGTGCCAGCAGCCCCAGTGTCGCCAAAAACATTCAGTACTTC.

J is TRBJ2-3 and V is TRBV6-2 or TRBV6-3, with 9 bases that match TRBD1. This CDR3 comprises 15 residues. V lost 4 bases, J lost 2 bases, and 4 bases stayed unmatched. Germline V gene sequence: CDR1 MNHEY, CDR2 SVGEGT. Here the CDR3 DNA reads TGTGCCAGCAGTTCCGACAGGGGGGCCACAGATACGCAGTATTTT. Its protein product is CASSSDRGATDTQYF.

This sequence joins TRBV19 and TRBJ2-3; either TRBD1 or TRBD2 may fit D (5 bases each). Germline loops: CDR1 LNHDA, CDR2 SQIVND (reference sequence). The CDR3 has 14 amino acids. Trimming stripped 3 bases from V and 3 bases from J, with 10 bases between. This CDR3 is CASSIQGPTDTQYF. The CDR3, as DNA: TGTGCCAGTAGTATCCAGGGACCGACAGATACGCAGTATTTT.

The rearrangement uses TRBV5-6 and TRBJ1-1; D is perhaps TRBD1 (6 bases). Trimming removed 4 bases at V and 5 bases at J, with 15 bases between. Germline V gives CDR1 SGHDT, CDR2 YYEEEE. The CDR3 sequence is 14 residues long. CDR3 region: CASSHRVGGTEAFF. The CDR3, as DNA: TGTGCCAGCAGCCACAGGGTAGGAGGGACTGAAGCTTTCTTT.

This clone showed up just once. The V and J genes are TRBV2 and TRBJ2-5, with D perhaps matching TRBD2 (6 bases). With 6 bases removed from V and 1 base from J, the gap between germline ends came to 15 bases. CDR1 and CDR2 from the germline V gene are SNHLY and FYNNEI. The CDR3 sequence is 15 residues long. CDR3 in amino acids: CASRDPGLVQETQYF. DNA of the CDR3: TGTGCCAGCAGAGACCCGGGACTCGTCCAAGAGACCCAGTACTTC.

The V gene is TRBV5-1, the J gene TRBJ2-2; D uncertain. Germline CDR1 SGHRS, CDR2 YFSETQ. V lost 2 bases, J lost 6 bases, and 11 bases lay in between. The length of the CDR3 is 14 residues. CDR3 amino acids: CASSLKGSPGELFF. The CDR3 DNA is TGCGCCAGCAGCTTAAAGGGATCACCCGGGGAGCTGTTTTTT.

DNA of the CDR3: TGTGCCAGCAGTGTCACTAGCGGGGGGCTAGGGCTCTACGAGCAGTACTTC. This translates into CASSVTSGGLGLYEQYF. V is TRBV2 and J is TRBJ2-7, with 12 positions matching TRBD2. J was trimmed by 3 bases and V by 4 bases; bases with no gene match: 10. Germline CDR1 SNHLY, CDR2 FYNNEI. The CDR3 has 17 amino acids. Based on the CDR3 plus reference TRBV2 and TRBJ2-7, the full variable domain is EPEVTQTPSHQVTQMGQEVILRCVPISNHLYFYWYRQILGQKVEFLVSFYNNEISEKSEIFDDQFSVERPDGSNFTLKIRSTKLEDSAMYFCASSVTSGGLGLYEQYFGPGTRLTVT.

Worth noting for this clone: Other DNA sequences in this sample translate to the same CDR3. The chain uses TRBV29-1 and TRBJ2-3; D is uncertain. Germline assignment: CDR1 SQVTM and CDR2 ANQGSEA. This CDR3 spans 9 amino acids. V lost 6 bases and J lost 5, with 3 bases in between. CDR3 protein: CSVGDTQYF. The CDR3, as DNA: TGCAGCGTCGGAGATACGCAGTATTTT.

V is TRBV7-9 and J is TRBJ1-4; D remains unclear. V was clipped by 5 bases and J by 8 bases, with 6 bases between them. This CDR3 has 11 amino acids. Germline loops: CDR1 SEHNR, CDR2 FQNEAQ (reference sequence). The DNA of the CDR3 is TGTGCCAGCAGCGCCGGGGAAAAACTGTTTTTT. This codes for CASSAGEKLFF.

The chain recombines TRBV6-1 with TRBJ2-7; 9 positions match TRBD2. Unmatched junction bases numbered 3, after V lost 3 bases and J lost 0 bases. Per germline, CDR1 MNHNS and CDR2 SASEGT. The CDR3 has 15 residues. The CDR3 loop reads CASSEGGLASYEQYF. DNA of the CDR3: TGTGCCAGCAGTGAGGGGGGACTAGCCTCCTACGAGCAGTACTTC.

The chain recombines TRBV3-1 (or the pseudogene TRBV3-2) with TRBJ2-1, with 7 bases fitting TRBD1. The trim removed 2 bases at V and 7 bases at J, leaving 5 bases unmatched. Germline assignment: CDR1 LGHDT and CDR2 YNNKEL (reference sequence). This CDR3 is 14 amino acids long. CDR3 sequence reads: CASSQNPQGNEQFF. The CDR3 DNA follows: TGTGCCAGCAGCCAAAACCCACAGGGGAATGAGCAGTTCTTC.

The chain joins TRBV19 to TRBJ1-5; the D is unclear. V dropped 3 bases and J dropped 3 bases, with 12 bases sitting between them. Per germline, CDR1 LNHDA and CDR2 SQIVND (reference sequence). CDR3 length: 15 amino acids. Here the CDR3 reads CASSMDSPSNQPQHF. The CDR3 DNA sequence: TGTGCCAGTAGTATGGATTCACCGTCCAATCAGCCCCAGCATTTT.

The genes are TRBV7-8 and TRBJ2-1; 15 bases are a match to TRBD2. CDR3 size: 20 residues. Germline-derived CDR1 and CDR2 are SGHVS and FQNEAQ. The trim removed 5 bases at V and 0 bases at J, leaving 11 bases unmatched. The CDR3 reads CASSQLGTSGGSSSYNEQFF. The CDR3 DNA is TGTGCCAGCAGCCAACTCGGGACTAGCGGGGGGTCCAGCTCCTACAATGAGCAGTTCTTC.

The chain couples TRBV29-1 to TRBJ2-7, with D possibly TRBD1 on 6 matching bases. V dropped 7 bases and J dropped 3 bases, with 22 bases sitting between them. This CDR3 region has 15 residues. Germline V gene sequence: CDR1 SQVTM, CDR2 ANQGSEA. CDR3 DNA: TGCAGCGCCTTGAAGATTACGGGACAAAGCTACGAGCAGTACTTC. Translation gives CSALKITGQSYEQYF.

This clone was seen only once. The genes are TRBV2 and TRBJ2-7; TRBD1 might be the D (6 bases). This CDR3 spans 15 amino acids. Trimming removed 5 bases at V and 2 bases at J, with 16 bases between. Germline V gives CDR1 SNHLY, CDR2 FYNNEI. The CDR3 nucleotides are TGTGCCAGCAGTACTAGGGACAAAATCCCCTACGAGCAGTACTTC. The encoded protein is CASSTRDKIPYEQYF.

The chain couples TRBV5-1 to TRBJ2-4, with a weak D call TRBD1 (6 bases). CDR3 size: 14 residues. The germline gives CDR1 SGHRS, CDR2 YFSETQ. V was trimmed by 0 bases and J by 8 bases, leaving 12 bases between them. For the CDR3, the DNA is TGCGCCAGCAGCTTGGCCGCAGGGGTTGACATTCAGTACTTC. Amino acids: CASSLAAGVDIQYF.

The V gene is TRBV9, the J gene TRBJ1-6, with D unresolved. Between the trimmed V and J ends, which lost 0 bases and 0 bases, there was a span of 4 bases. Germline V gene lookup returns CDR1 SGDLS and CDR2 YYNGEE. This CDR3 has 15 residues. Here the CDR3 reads CASSVVSSYNSPLHF. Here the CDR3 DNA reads TGTGCCAGCAGCGTAGTGAGCTCCTATAATTCACCCCTCCACTTT.

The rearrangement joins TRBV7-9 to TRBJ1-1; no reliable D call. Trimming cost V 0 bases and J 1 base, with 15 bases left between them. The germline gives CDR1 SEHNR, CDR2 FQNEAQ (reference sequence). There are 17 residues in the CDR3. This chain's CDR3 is CASSLAGSSQANTEAFF. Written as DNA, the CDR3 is TGTGCCAGCAGCTTAGCGGGATCGTCCCAAGCGAACACTGAAGCTTTCTTT.

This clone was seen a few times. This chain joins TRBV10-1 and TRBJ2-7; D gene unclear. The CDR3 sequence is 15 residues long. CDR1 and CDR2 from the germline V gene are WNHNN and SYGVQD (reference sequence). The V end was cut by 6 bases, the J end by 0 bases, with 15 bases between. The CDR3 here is CASRAELSNSYEQYF. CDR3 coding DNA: TGCGCCAGCAGGGCAGAGCTTTCGAACTCCTACGAGCAGTACTTC.

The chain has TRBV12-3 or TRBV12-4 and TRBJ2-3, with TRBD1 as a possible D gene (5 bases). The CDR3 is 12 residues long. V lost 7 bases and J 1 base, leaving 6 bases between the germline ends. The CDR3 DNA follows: TGTGCCAGCAAAGGGGGCACAGATACGCAGTATTTT. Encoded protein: CASKGGTDTQYF.

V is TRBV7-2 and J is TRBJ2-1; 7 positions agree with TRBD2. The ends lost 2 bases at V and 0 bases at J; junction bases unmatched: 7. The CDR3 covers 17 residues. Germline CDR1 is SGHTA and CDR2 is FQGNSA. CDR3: CASSLRVGGSSYNEQFF. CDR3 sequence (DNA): TGTGCCAGCAGCTTAAGGGTGGGCGGGAGCTCCTACAATGAGCAGTTCTTC.

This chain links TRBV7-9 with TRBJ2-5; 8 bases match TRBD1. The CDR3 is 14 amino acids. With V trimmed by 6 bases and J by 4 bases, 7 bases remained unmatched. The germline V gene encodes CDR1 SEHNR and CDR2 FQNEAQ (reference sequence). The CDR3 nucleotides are TGTGCCAGCAGTACCGGACAGGGCGGAGAGACCCAGTACTTC. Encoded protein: CASSTGQGGETQYF.

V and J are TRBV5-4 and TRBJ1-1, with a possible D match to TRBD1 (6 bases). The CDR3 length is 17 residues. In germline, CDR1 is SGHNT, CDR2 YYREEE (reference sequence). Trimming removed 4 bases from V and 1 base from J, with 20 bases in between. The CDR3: CASSREGGVLGNTEAFF. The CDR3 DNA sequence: TGTGCCAGCAGCCGGGAAGGGGGGGTGTTGGGGAACACTGAAGCTTTCTTT.